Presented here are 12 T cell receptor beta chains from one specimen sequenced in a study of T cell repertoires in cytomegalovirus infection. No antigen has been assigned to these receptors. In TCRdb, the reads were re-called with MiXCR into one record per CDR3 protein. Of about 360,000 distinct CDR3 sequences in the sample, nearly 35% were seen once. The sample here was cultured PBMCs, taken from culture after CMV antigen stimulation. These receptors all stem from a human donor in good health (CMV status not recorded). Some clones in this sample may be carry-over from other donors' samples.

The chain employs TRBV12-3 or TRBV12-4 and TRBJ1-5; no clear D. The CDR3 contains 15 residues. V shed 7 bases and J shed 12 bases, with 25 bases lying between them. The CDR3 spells CASTLGETPSVHQHF. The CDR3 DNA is TGTGCCAGCACTCTAGGAGAGACGCCCAGCGTCCACCAGCATTTT.

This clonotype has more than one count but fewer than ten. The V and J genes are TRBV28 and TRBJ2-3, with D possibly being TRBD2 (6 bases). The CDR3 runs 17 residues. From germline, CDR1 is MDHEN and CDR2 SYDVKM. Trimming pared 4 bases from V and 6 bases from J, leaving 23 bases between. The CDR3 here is CASSSTETRDKSDTQYF. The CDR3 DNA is TGTGCCAGCAGTTCGACAGAGACTAGAGATAAATCCGATACGCAGTATTTT.

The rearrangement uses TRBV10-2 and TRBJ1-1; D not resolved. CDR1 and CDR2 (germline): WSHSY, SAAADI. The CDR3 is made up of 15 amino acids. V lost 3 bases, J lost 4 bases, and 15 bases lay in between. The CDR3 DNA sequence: TGCGCCAGCAGTGATCCCCGCTCGACGGGCACTGAAGCTTTCTTT. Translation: CASSDPRSTGTEAFF.

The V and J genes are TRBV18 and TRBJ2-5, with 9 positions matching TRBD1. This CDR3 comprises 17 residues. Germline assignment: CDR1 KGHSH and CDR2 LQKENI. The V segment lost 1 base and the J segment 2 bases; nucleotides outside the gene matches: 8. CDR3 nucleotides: TGTGCCAGCTCACCACTAGCTCCGGGACAGGGACAAGAGACCCAGTACTTC. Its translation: CASSPLAPGQGQETQYF. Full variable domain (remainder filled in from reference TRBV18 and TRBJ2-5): NAGVMQNPRHLVRRRGQEARLRCSPMKGHSHVYWYRQLPEEGLKFMVYLQKENIIDESGMPKERFSAEFPKEGPSILRIQQVVRGDSAAYFCASSPLAPGQGQETQYFGPGTRLLVL.

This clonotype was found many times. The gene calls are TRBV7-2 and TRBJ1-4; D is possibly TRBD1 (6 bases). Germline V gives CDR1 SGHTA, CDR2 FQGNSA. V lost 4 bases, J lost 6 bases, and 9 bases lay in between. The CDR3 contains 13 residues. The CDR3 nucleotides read TGTGCCAGCAGCTCAAACAGGGATGAAAAACTGTTTTTT. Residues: CASSSNRDEKLFF.

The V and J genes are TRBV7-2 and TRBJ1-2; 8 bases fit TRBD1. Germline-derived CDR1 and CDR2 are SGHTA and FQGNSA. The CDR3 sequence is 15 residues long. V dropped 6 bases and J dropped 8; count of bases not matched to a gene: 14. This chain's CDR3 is CASSSRGRTGYGYTF. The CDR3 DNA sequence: TGTGCCAGCAGTTCACGTGGCCGGACAGGGTACGGCTACACCTTC.

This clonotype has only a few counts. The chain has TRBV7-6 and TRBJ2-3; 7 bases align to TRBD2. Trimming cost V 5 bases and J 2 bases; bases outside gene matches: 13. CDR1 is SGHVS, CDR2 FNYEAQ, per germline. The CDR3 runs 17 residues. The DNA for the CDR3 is TGTGCCAGCAGCCCAGCGGGAATCCAAGCCCCCACAGATACGCAGTATTTT. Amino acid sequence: CASSPAGIQAPTDTQYF.

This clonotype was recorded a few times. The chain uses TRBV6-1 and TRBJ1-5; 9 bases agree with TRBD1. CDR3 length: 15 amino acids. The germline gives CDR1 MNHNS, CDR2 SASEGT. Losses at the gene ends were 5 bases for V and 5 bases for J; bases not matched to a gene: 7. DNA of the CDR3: TGTGCCAGCAGTCTCGGGACAGGGATCGATCAGCCCCAGCATTTT. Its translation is CASSLGTGIDQPQHF.

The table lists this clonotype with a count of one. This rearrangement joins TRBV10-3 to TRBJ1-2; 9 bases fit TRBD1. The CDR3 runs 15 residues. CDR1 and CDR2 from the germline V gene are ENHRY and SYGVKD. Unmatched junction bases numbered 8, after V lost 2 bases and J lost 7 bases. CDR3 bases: TGTGCCATCAGTGAGGACAGGGGGTTTGCGCGTGGCTACACCTTC. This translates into CAISEDRGFARGYTF.

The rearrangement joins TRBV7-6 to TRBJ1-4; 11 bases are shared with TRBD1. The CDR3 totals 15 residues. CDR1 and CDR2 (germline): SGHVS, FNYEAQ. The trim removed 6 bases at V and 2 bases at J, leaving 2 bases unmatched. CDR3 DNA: TGTGCCAGCAGTCGGGACAGGGGGACTAATGAAAAACTGTTTTTT. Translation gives CASSRDRGTNEKLFF.

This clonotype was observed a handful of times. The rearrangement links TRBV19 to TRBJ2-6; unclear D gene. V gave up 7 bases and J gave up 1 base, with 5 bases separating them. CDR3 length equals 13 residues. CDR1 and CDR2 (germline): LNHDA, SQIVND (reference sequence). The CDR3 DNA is TGTGCCAGTACTGAATCTGGGGCCAACGTCCTGACTTTC. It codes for CASTESGANVLTF.

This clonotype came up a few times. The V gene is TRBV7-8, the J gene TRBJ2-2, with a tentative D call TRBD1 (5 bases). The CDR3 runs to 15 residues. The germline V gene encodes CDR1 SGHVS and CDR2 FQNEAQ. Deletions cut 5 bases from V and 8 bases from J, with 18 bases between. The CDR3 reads CASSRTVKGRGELFF. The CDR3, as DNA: TGTGCCAGCAGCCGAACAGTTAAGGGGCGGGGGGAGCTGTTTTTT.